A single TCR beta chain is shown here with its context. The authors' processing: Using reference gene primer amplification, nucleated cell counts were estimated. Libraries were prepared by immunoSEQ multiplex PCR; TCRdb keeps only in-frame clonotypes and omits some of them. The V and J calls and clone size are taken from that table; D and trimming were inferred from the DNA. Among approximately 77,000 clones listed, less than 85% were seen once. The data were taken from a study of blood T cell repertoires in COVID-19. J lost 4 bases, V lost 0 bases, and 3 bases had no gene match. Germline V gives CDR1 SGHRS, CDR2 YFSETQ. This CDR3 is built from 15 residues.

V usage is TRBV5-1 and J usage is TRBJ1-3, with 8 bases matching TRBD1. This TCR came from a man aged 70 or older with active or convalescent COVID-19. Material: peripheral blood. The CDR3 reads CASSLAGQGGNTIYF. CDR3 DNA: TGCGCCAGCAGCTTGGCCGGACAGGGAGGAAACACCATATATTTT.